Presented here are 23 T cell receptor beta chains from one specimen sequenced in a study of blood T cells in healthy people across ages. A second about 7 to 11 cycle PCR used barcoded and J-beta primers. MiXCR was run by TCRdb on the 5' RACE reads, yielding one entry per CDR3 protein. This sample has fewer than 750,000 distinct CDR3 sequences, with 45% to 60% found just once. The sequenced sample consisted of blood. The receptors shown here come from a woman older than 75 in good health.

Only a few counts were recorded for this clonotype. V is TRBV28 and J is TRBJ2-7; TRBD1 might be the D (6 bases). CDR1 and CDR2 (germline): MDHEN, SYDVKM. The CDR3 sequence is 14 residues long. V was clipped by 9 bases and J by 0 bases, with 15 bases between them. CDR3 residues: CASTQGSGSYEQYF. CDR3 coding DNA: TGTGCCAGTACCCAGGGGAGTGGCTCCTACGAGCAGTACTTC.

The sample holds many counts of this clonotype. The genes are TRBV24-1 and TRBJ2-1, with TRBD2 matching 8 bases. Trimming removed 3 bases from V and 9 bases from J; junction bases left unmatched: 15. Germline assignment: CDR1 KGHDR and CDR2 SFDVKD. There are 17 residues in the CDR3. CDR3 sequence reads: CATSDPLGQRENGEQFF. CDR3 nucleotide sequence: TGTGCCACCAGTGATCCCCTGGGCCAGCGGGAGAACGGTGAGCAGTTCTTC.

On this clonotype: A junction end diverges from the germline sequence, so it may reflect a read error. V is TRBV6-5 and J is TRBJ2-3; 10 nucleotides align to TRBD2. The germline V gene has CDR1 MNHEY and CDR2 SVGAGI. This CDR3 comprises 17 residues. The DNA for the CDR3 is TGTGCCTGCAGTTACTTCGGGCTAGCGGGGGGCACAGATACGCAGTATTTT. Its translation is CACSYFGLAGGTDTQYF.

At least ten counts were recorded for this clonotype. V gene TRBV29-1 combines with J gene TRBJ2-7, with 11 bases that match TRBD1. The CDR3 loop spans 13 amino acids. V shed 6 bases and J 7 bases; nucleotides not matched to a gene: 8. Germline V gene lookup returns CDR1 SQVTM and CDR2 ANQGSEA. The CDR3 coding sequence is TGCAGCGTGACGAGGACAGGGGGCTGGGAGCAGTACTTC. This encodes CSVTRTGGWEQYF.

J is TRBJ2-1 and V is TRBV12-3 or TRBV12-4; 10 bases match TRBD1. The length of the CDR3 is 16 residues. Germline trimming cut 1 base from V and 9 bases from J; bases unmatched to any gene: 9. The CDR3 protein is CASSLGRTGGIGEQFF. DNA of the CDR3: TGTGCCAGCAGTTTAGGTCGGACAGGGGGGATTGGTGAGCAGTTCTTC.

This clonotype was recorded many times. The chain joins TRBV6-6 to TRBJ2-7, with 7 bases that match TRBD1. Looked up from germline, CDR1 is MNHNY and CDR2 is SVGAGI (reference sequence). The CDR3 spans 13 residues. Unmatched junction bases numbered 3, after V lost 5 bases and J lost 2 bases. CDR3 bases: TGTGCCAGCAGTAAGGGGACAGCCTACGAGCAGTACTTC. It specifies CASSKGTAYEQYF.

The V gene is TRBV28, the J gene TRBJ2-7, with 14 bases identical to TRBD2. CDR1 is MDHEN, CDR2 SYDVKM, per germline. With 6 bases clipped from V and 0 bases from J, the junction kept 7 bases outside the gene matches. This CDR3 contains 17 residues. CDR3 coding DNA: TGTGCCAGCAGCCTGGGGGGACTAGCGGGAGCCTCCTACGAGCAGTACTTC. Translated: CASSLGGLAGASYEQYF.

The chain has TRBV7-2 and TRBJ2-5, with 8 bases fitting TRBD2. The germline gives CDR1 SGHTA, CDR2 FQGNSA. V lost 4 bases and J lost 3; bases outside the gene matches: 4. This CDR3 has 14 amino acids. The CDR3 is CASSSAGGKETQYF. The CDR3 DNA sequence: TGTGCCAGCAGCTCGGCGGGAGGAAAAGAGACCCAGTACTTC.

To note about this clonotype: Just one base apart from a much larger clone, this may be a read error. CDR3 DNA sequence: TGTGCCAGCAGCTTCGAGCCCAGGGCCCAACAGACCCAGTACTTC. Encoded protein: CASSFEPRAQQTQYF. The gene calls are TRBV7-2 and TRBJ2-5, with a tentative D call TRBD1 (5 bases). Germline V gives CDR1 SGHTA, CDR2 FQGNSA. This CDR3 comprises 15 residues. The full variable domain, with the rest looked up from reference TRBV7-2 and TRBJ2-5, is GAGVSQSPSNKVTEKGKDVELRCDPISGHTALYWYRQSLGQGLEFLIYFQGNSAPDKSGLPSDRFSAERTGGSVSTLTIQRTQQEDSAVYLCASSFEPRAQQTQYFGPGTRLLVL.

The rearrangement joins TRBV11-2 to TRBJ2-4; perhaps TRBD1 as D (6 bases). Judging by the DNA end, TRBJ2-5 fits better; the J call may be wrong. The CDR3 has 15 amino acids. Germline V gene data show CDR1 as SGHAT and CDR2 as FQNNGV. The CDR3 nucleotides read TGTGCCAGCAGCTTAAACCCAGGGGAACCGGAGACCCAGTACTTC. Amino acid sequence: CASSLNPGEPETQYF.

Points on this clonotype: Its ends do not fully match the called genes, so a read error is possible. For the CDR3, the DNA is TGTGCCAGCAGTGTAGGGGACAGAAATTCACCCCTCCATTTT. Protein: CASSVGDRNSPLHF. The chain uses TRBV2 and TRBJ1-6; TRBD1 matches 7 bases. Germline CDR1 is SNHLY and CDR2 is FYNNEI. The CDR3 is made up of 14 amino acids.

This clonotype was picked up many times. The chain combines TRBV20-1 with TRBJ2-1, with a possible D match to TRBD1 (6 bases). CDR1 is DFQATT and CDR2 is SNEGSKA in the germline V gene (reference sequence). This CDR3 spans 13 amino acids. V was shortened by 6 bases and J by 7 bases, with 16 bases between the two germline ends. The CDR3 sequence: CSALLGGKNEQFF. The CDR3 DNA follows: TGCAGTGCCTTACTAGGGGGAAAGAATGAGCAGTTCTTC.

The chain carries TRBV30 and TRBJ2-5, with 7 nucleotides matching TRBD2. In germline, CDR1 is GTSNPN, CDR2 SVGIG (reference sequence). This CDR3 is 12 amino acids long. V gave up 8 bases and J gave up 11 bases; unmatched junction bases: 14. CDR3 loop: CAALPGGNEQYF. The CDR3 region has the DNA TGTGCCGCGCTCCCCGGGGGGAATGAGCAGTACTTC.

This clonotype has a count of ten or more. V usage is TRBV20-1 and J usage is TRBJ2-3; D is uncertain. The CDR3 totals 11 residues. Trimming left V 3 bases short and J 5 bases short, with 6 bases between. Germline loops: CDR1 DFQATT, CDR2 SNEGSKA (reference sequence). The CDR3 spells CSASRKDTQYF. Here the CDR3 DNA reads TGCAGTGCTAGTAGGAAAGATACGCAGTATTTT.

This clonotype was found a few times. The chain recombines TRBV5-1 with TRBJ1-5; maybe TRBD1 (5 bases). Looked up from germline, CDR1 is SGHRS and CDR2 is YFSETQ. The CDR3 length is 15 residues. Trimming shortened V by 2 bases and J by 4 bases, and 13 bases separated the two germline ends. The CDR3 loop is CASSFDGGWNQPQHF. CDR3 nucleotides: TGCGCCAGCAGCTTTGACGGGGGTTGGAATCAGCCCCAGCATTTT.

Ten or more counts support this clonotype. This rearrangement joins TRBV4-1 to TRBJ2-4, with TRBD2 matching 9 bases. Trimming removed 3 bases from V and 6 bases from J; junction bases left unmatched: 6. Germline-derived CDR1 and CDR2 are MGHRA and YSYEKL. The CDR3 runs to 15 residues. The CDR3 DNA follows: TGCGCCAGCAGCCAGTTGGGACTAGCAGCAAACATTCAGTACTTC. It translates to CASSQLGLAANIQYF.

This clonotype showed up many times. The rearrangement joins TRBV14 to TRBJ1-5; D may be TRBD1 (5 bases). The length of the CDR3 is 14 residues. The germline V gene encodes CDR1 SGHDN and CDR2 FVKESK. V shed 4 bases and J shed 3 bases, with 10 bases lying between them. The CDR3 coding sequence is TGTGCCAGCAGCCCGGGACCGATCAATCAGCCCCAGCATTTT. Translation gives CASSPGPINQPQHF.

This clonotype appeared many times. The chain has TRBV29-1 and TRBJ2-1, with 10 bases identical to TRBD2. This CDR3 region has 16 residues. With V trimmed by 1 base and J by 5 bases, 8 bases remained unmatched. CDR1 and CDR2 (germline): SQVTM, ANQGSEA. The CDR3 spells CSVEGVGLAAHNEQFF. CDR3 DNA: TGCAGCGTTGAAGGGGTCGGACTAGCGGCCCACAATGAGCAGTTCTTC.

This chain joins TRBV29-1 and TRBJ2-4, with 7 bases fitting TRBD1. Germline V CDR1 and CDR2: SQVTM, ANQGSEA. The V gene end was trimmed by 2 bases and the J gene end by 6 bases; junction bases not matched to a gene: 10. CDR3 size: 15 residues. The CDR3 DNA sequence: TGCAGCGTTGAAAACCCCCAGGGGGATCTAAACATTCAGTACTTC. This codes for CSVENPQGDLNIQYF.

This clonotype came up many times. V is TRBV20-1 and J is TRBJ1-5; D call uncertain. CDR1 is DFQATT and CDR2 is SNEGSKA in the germline V gene (reference sequence). The CDR3 loop spans 13 amino acids. Trimming stripped 6 bases from V and 6 bases from J, with 15 bases between. The chain's CDR3 is CSAPLGVFQPQHF. The CDR3 region has the DNA TGCAGTGCGCCTCTTGGGGTTTTTCAGCCCCAGCATTTT.

This rearrangement joins TRBV12-3 or TRBV12-4 to TRBJ2-5; 7 nucleotides agree with TRBD2. The V and J ends lost 5 bases and 11 bases, in that order; junction bases with no gene match: 11. The CDR3 totals 13 residues. CDR3 region: CASSRGEGSEQYF. CDR3 sequence (DNA): TGTGCCAGCAGTCGCGGGGAGGGATCGGAGCAGTACTTC.

This clonotype was observed once. A read error may be the cause here, since a much bigger clone is one base away. No conserved phenylalanine or tryptophan is present at the end of the CDR3, so a read error is the likely explanation. The gene calls are TRBV12-3 or TRBV12-4 and TRBJ2-3; D is perhaps TRBD2 (6 bases). V dropped 3 bases and J dropped 3 bases, with 13 bases sitting between them. This CDR3 region has 15 residues. The CDR3 here is CASSLGGAGTDTQYS. In nucleotides, the CDR3 is TGTGCCAGCAGTTTGGGCGGGGCGGGGACAGATACGCAGTATTCT.

This rearrangement joins TRBV24-1 to TRBJ2-5; TRBD1 matches at 7 bases. This CDR3 region has 15 residues. V lost 3 bases, J lost 5 bases, and 8 bases stayed unmatched. Looked up from germline, CDR1 is KGHDR and CDR2 is SFDVKD. CDR3 DNA: TGTGCCACCAGTGATCAAAGACAGGGCGGGGAGACCCAGTACTTC. It encodes CATSDQRQGGETQYF.